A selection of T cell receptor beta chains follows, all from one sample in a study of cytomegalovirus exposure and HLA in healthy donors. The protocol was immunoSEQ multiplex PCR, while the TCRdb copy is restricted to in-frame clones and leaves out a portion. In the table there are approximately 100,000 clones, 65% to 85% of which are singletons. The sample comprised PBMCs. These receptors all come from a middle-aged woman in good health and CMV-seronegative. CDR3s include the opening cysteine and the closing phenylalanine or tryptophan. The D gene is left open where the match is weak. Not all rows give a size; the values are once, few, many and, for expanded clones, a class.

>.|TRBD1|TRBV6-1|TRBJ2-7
TGTGCCAGCGGTCCCTTGACAGGGAGCTCCTACGAGCAGTACTTC
CASGPLTGSSYEQYF
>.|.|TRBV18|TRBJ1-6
TGTGCCAGCTCACCGGGCCAGGGGCGGGTGAATTCACCCCTCCACTTT
CASSPGQGRVNSPLHF
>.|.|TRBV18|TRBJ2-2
TGTGCCAGCTCACCCCCTGTTGACACCGGGGAGCTGTTTTTT
CASSPPVDTGELFF
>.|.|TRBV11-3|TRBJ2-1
TGTGCCAGCAGCTTCCGAGCGGGCGGGGATGAGCAGTTCTTC
CASSFRAGGDEQFF
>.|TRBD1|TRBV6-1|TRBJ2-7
TGTGCCAGCAGTTATGGACAGGGGTCCTACGAGCAGTACTTC
CASSYGQGSYEQYF
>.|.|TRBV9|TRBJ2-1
TGTGCCAGCAGCGTAGGGCTAGCGAGCGATGAGCAGTTCTTC
CASSVGLASDEQFF
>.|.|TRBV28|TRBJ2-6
TGTGCCAGCAGCCCAACAGGGCTCAGCTCTGGGGCCAACGTCCTGACTTTC
CASSPTGLSSGANVLTF
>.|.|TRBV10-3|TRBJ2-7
TGTGCCATCAGTCAGGTCTCCTACGAGCAGTACTTC
CAISQVSYEQYF
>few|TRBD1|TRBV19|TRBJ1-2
TGTGCCAGTAGTAGGACAGGGGGCAACTATGGCTACACCTTC
CASSRTGGNYGYTF
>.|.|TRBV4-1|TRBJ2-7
TGCGCCAGCAGCCAAGAGAGCGCAGGGTCCTACGAGCAGTACTTC
CASSQESAGSYEQYF
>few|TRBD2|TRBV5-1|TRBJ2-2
TGCGCCAGCAGCTTGACTAGCGGGGCGAACACCGGGGAGCTGTTTTTT
CASSLTSGANTGELFF
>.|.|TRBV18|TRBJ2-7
TGTGCCAGCTCACCAAGTGGCAGCTCCTACGAGCAGTACTTC
CASSPSGSSYEQYF
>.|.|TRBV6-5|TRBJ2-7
TGTGCCAGCAGTTACACACTCAGCGTTCACTACGAGCAGTACTTC
CASSYTLSVHYEQYF
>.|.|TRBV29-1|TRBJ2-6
TGCAGCGTTGTCGTCTCTGGGGCCAACGTCCTGACTTTC
CSVVVSGANVLTF
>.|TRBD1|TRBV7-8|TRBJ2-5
TGTGCCAGCAGACGGACAGGGCTAGAGACCCAGTACTTC
CASRRTGLETQYF
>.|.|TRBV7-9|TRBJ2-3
TGTTCCAGCAGCTCCAGGGGGGCGGATACGCAGTATTTT
CSSSSRGADTQYF
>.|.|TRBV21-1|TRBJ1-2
TGTGCCAGCAGCAAAGTAGGGCCAGGGGAGACCTTC
CASSKVGPGETF
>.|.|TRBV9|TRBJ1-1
TGTGCCAGCAGCGTAGTGTCAGGGTCCACTGAAGCTTTCTTT
CASSVVSGSTEAFF
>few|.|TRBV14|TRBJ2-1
TGTGCCAGCAGCCAAGAATCCAGTGAGCAGTTCTTC
CASSQESSEQFF
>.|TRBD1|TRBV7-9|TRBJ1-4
TGTTCCAGCAGCTCGATCACGGGACAGGCGTACGAAAAACTGTTTTTT
CSSSSITGQAYEKLFF
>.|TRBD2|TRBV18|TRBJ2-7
TGTGCCAGCTCTAGAGCAAGCGGGGACCCTTACGAGCAGTACTTC
CASSRASGDPYEQYF
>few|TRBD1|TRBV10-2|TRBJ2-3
TGCGCCAGCAGTGACCCGGGACAGGGGATGACGGATACGCAGTATTTT
CASSDPGQGMTDTQYF
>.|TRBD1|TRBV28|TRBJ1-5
TGTGCCAGCAGACCCGGGACAGGGGTGGAGAATAGCAATCAGCCCCAGCATTTT
CASRPGTGVENSNQPQHF
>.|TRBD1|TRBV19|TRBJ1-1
TGTGCCAGTAGTAGAAGCTCAGGGGGTTCCAGGTTGGCTGAAGCTTTCTTT
CASSRSSGGSRLAEAFF
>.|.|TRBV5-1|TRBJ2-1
TGCGCCAGCAGGCTCGGGGAAAACAATGAGCAGTTCTTC
CASRLGENNEQFF
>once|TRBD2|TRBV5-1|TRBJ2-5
TGCGCCAGCAGCTTGGGTAGCGGGGGAAAAGAGACCCAGTACTTC
CASSLGSGGKETQYF
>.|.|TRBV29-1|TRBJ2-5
TGCAGCGTTGGAGGACAAAAGACCCAGTACTTC
CSVGGQKTQYF
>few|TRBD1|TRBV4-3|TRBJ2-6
TGCGCCAGCAGCCAAGAATGGGACAGGCTCTCTGGGGCCAACGTCCTGACTTTC
CASSQEWDRLSGANVLTF
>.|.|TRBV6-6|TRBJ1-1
TGTGCCAGCAGTCTCGACAGGAACACTGAAGCTTTCTTT
CASSLDRNTEAFF
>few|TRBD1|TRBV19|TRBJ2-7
TGTGCCAGTTCCGGGACAGGGGTGTACGAGCAGTACTTC
CASSGTGVYEQYF
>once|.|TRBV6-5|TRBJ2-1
TGTGCCACAGAGGGAGTAAATGAGCAGTTCTTC
CATEGVNEQFF
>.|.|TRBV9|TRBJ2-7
TGTGCCAGCAGCGTAGAGGGTAATAGCGGCTACGAGCAGTACTTC
CASSVEGNSGYEQYF
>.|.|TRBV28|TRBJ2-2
TGTGCCAGCAGTTTTGCAGCGGCGGACACCGGGGAGCTGTTTTTT
CASSFAAADTGELFF
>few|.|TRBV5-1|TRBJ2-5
TGCGCCAGCAGCTTGCTTCAGGGTCAACAAGAGACCCAGTACTTC
CASSLLQGQQETQYF
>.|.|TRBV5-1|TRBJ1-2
TGCGCCAGCAGCTTGGAAACAGGCTATGGCTACACCTTC
CASSLETGYGYTF
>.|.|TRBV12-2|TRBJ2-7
TGTGCAAGTCGACGCAGGGACAGCTCCTACGAGCAGTACTTC
CASRRRDSSYEQYF
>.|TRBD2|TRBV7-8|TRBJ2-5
TGTGCCAGCAGCCAGCCTAGCGGGGAGACCCAGTACTTC
CASSQPSGETQYF
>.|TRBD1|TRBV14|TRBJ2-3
TGTGCCAGCAGCCCAACGGACAGGGCCGCAGATACGCAGTATTTT
CASSPTDRAADTQYF
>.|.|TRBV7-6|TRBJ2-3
TGTGCCAGCAGCTTAAGGTCCAGCGGACTCACAGATACGCAGTATTTT
CASSLRSSGLTDTQYF
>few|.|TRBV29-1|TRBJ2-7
TGCAGCGTTGAAAGGGGTATGGGTGTGCAGTACTTC
CSVERGMGVQYF
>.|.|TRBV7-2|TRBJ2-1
TGTGCCAGCAGCTTAGACCCCAGCTCCTACAATGAGCAGTTCTTC
CASSLDPSSYNEQFF
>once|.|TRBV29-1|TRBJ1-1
TGCAGCGCCGCCACAGGGCCCTACACTGAAGCTTTCTTT
CSAATGPYTEAFF
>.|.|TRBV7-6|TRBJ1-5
TGTGCCAGCAGCTTAGGGACTGGGGGCAATCAGCCCCAGCATTTT
CASSLGTGGNQPQHF
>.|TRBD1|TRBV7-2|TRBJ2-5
TGTGCCAGCAGCTTAATCGGGGACAGGGGGGGTCAGACCCAGTACTTC
CASSLIGDRGGQTQYF
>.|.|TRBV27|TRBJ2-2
TGTGCCAGCAGTTTAGTCGGCACCGGGGAGCTGTTTTTT
CASSLVGTGELFF
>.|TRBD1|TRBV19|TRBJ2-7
TGTGCCAGTAGTAGACAGGGTATTTACGAGCAGTACTTC
CASSRQGIYEQYF
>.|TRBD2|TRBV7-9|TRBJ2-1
TGTTCCAGCAGCTTAAAATACAGGACTAGCGGGCTAAAGAATGAGCAGTTCTTC
CSSSLKYRTSGLKNEQFF
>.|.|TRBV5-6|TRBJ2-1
TGTGCCAGCAGCTTGGTTGTCTCAGGGGTCCCTAGCAGGAAGGATGAGCAGTTCTTC
CASSLVVSGVPSRKDEQFF
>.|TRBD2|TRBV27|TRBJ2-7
TGTGCCAGCAGTTCATCCGGGGGTAGCGGGAGTCTCTACGAGCAGTACTTC
CASSSSGGSGSLYEQYF
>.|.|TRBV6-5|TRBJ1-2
TGTGCCAGCAGTTACTCGAGGGGCGGGAGTTATGGCTACACCTTC
CASSYSRGGSYGYTF
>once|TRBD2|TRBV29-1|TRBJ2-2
TGCAGCGTTGAACCCGCGGGAGGGCCCCGGGGAGCTGTTTTT
CSVEPAGGPRGAVF
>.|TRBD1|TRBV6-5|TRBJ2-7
TGTGCCAGCAGTTACACCGGACAGGCCGCCTACGAGCAGTACTTC
CASSYTGQAAYEQYF